This T cell receptor beta chain emerged from a study of blood T cell repertoires in COVID-19. Turning to the study itself: The United States, Italy and Spain provided the acute and convalescent COVID-19 samples.

Sequenced by immunoSEQ multiplex PCR; TCRdb stores in-frame clones only, minus some. Seen here are approximately 160,000 clones, roughly 90% observed once, and the top ten hold roughly 19%. Looked up from germline, CDR1 is SGHNT and CDR2 is YYREEE (reference sequence). After removal of 4 bases from V and 0 bases from J, the junction contained 5 bases not matched to a gene. This CDR3 spans 17 amino acids. Sequencing was performed on peripheral blood. The TCR was taken from a man aged 55 to 69 with active or convalescent COVID-19. V gene TRBV5-4 combines with J gene TRBJ2-6, with 9 bases fitting TRBD1. CDR3 protein: CASSEQGAPSGANVLTF. In nucleotides, the CDR3 is TGTGCCAGCAGCGAACAGGGGGCTCCCTCTGGGGCCAACGTCCTGACTTTC.